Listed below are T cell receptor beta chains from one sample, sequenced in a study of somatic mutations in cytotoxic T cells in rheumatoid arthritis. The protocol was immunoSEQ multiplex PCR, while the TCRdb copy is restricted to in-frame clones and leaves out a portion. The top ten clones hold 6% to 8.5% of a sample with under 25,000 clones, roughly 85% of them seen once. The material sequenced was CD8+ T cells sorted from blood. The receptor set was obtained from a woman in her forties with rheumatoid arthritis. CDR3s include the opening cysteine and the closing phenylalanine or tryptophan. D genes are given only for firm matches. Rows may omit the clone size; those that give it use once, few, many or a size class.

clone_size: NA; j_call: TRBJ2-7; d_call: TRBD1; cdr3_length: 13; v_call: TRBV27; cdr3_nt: TGTGCCAGCAGTCTGACAGGGGACTACGAGCAGTACTTC; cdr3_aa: CASSLTGDYEQYF
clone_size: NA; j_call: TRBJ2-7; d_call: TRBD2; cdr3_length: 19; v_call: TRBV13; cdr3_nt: TGTGCCAGCAGCCATTATGGACTAGCGGGAGGGGGCGACTCCTACGAGCAGTACTTC; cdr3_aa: CASSHYGLAGGGDSYEQYF
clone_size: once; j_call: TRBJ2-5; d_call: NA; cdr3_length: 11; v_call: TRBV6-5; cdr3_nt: TGTGCCTCCAGTTCCGGTACGGTCCAGTACTTC; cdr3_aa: CASSSGTVQYF
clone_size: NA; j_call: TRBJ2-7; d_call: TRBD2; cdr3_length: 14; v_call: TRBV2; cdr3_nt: TGTGCCAGCACCGGGGGGACTAGCGGTACCGAGCAGTACTTC; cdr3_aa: CASTGGTSGTEQYF
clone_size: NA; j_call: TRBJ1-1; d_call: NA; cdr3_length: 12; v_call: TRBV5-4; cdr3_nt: TGTGCCAGCGGCAGGGGTGACACTGAAGCTTTCTTT; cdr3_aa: CASGRGDTEAFF
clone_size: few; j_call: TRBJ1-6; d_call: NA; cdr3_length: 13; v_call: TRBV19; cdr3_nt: TGTGCCAGTAGTCGACAAGTAAATTCACCCCTCCACTTT; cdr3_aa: CASSRQVNSPLHF
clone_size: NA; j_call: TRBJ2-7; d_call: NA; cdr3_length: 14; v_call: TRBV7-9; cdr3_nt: TGTGCCAGCACCTCGAATGCAGGCACCTACGAGCAGTACTTC; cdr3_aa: CASTSNAGTYEQYF
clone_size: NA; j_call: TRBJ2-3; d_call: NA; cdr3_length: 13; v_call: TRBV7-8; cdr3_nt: TGTGCCAGCAGCTTATTGCCCGCGGATACGCAGTATTTT; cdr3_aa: CASSLLPADTQYF
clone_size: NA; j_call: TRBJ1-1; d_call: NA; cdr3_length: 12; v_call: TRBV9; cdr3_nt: TGTGCCAGCAGCGTCGAGGGCACTGAAGCTTTCTTT; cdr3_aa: CASSVEGTEAFF
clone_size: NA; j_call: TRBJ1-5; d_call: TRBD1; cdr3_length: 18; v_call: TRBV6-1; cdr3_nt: TGTGCCAGCAGTGAAGCCCTGAGGGGACAGGGGTTTAATCAGCCCCAGCATTTT; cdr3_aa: CASSEALRGQGFNQPQHF
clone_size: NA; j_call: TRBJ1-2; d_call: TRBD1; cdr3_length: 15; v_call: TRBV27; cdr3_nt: TGTGCCAGCAGTGATACAGGGGAGGCTAACTATGGCTACACCTTC; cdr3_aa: CASSDTGEANYGYTF
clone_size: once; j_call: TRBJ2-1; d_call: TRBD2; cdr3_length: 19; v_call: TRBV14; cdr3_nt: TGTGCCAGCAGCCAAGACACCGGGGACTGGCGGGAGGACCGAGATGAGCAGTTCTTC; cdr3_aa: CASSQDTGDWREDRDEQFF
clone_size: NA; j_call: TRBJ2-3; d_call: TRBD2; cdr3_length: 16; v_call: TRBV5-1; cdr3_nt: TGCGCCAGCAGAACGAATCAGCGGGATCAGGCAGATACGCAGTATTTT; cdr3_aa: CASRTNQRDQADTQYF
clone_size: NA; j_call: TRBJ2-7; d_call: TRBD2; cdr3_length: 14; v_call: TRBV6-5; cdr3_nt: TGTGCCAGCAGTCCCCCCCCGGGAGGCTACGAGCAGTACTTC; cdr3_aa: CASSPPPGGYEQYF
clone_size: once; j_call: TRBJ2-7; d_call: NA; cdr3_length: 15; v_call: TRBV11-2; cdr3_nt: TGTGCCAGCAGCTCAGACCGGGACACCTCCTACGAGCAGTACTTC; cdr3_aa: CASSSDRDTSYEQYF
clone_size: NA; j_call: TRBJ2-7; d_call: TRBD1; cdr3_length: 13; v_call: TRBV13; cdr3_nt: TGTGCCAGCAGCAAGCGGGACAGGGGCGAGCAGTACTTC; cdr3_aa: CASSKRDRGEQYF
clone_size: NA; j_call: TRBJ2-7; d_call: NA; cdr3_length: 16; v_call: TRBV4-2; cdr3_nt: TGTGCCAGCAGCCAAGATCGGACACAAAGCTTCTACGAGCAGTACTTC; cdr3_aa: CASSQDRTQSFYEQYF
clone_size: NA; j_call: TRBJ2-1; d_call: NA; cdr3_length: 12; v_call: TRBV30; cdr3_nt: TGTGCCTGGAGTGTAGGAGGGGAAGAGCAGTTCTTC; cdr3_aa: CAWSVGGEEQFF
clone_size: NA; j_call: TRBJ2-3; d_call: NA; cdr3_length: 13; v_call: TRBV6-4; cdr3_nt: TGTGCCAGCAGCCCCGGACAGTCTTATACGCAGTATTTT; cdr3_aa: CASSPGQSYTQYF
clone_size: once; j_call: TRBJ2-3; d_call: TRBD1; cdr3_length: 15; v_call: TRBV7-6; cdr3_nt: TGTGCCAGCAGCTTAGGGACAGGGTACACAGATACGCAGTATTTT; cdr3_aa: CASSLGTGYTDTQYF
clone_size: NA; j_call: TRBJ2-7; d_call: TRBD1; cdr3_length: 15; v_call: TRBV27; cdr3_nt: TGTGCCAGCAGTTCAGCCGGGACAGGGTCATACGAGCAGTACTTC; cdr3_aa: CASSSAGTGSYEQYF
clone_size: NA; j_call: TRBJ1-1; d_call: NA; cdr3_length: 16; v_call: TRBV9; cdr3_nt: TGTGCCAGCAGCGCGTCGGCGGGACTGCTGAACACTGAAGCTTTCTTT; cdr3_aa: CASSASAGLLNTEAFF
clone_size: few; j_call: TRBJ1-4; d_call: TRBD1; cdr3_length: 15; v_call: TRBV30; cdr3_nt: TGTGCCTGGAGCACTTACAGGGGGTTTAATGAAAAACTGTTTTTT; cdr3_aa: CAWSTYRGFNEKLFF
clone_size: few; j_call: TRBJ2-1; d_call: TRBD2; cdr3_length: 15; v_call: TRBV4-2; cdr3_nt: TGTGCCAGCAGCCCTGAGCGGGGGGGCGTGGATGAGCAGTTCTTC; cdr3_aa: CASSPERGGVDEQFF
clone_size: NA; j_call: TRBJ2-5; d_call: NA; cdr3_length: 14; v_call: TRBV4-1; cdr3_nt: TGCGCCAGCAGCCAAGTTTCCTTCCAAGAGACCCAGTACTTC; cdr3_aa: CASSQVSFQETQYF
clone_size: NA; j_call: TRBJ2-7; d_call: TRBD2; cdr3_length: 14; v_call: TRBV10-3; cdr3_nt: TGTGCCATCAGTGGTGCGGGGGGGCACTACGAGCAGTACTTC; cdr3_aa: CAISGAGGHYEQYF